The 16 T cell receptor gamma chains given below trace back to one sample, sequenced in a study of Vδ1+ human thymocytes. Whole-study results and caveats: Thymic TRG and TRD repertoires appeared highly polyclonal, with Gaussian CDR3 length distributions.

Sequences come from RNA converted to cDNA by reverse transcription. Pooled V-gene forward primers with one constant-region reverse primer generated the CDR3 amplicons by multiplex PCR. TCRdb redid the clone calls on the multiplex PCR reads with CATT. The sample yields about 36,000 gamma-chain clones, around 20% seen once. These receptors' antigens are unknown. The sequencing sample was made of Vdelta1+ gamma-delta thymocytes from the thymus. Subset here: FACS-sorted CD3+ TCRalphabeta- TCRVdelta1+ TCRVdelta2- thymocytes. These receptors came from a girl under three years old who had congenital heart surgery.

The table lists this clone with a few counts. The V gene is TRGV9, the J gene TRGJ1 or TRGJ2. Germline V gives CDR1 GITISATS, CDR2 ISYDGTV (reference sequence). CDR3 size: 14 residues. V lost 4 bases and J lost 3; bases outside the gene matches: 9. As DNA, the CDR3 is TGTGCCTTGTGGGATTGTTTGGGTTATTATAAGAAACTCTTT. It codes for CALWDCLGYYKKLF.

In the case of this clone: TCRdb pairs this DNA with a much larger clone's protein that differs at residue 6, likely a read error; the protein shown was translated from the DNA. The chain has TRGV2 and TRGJ1 or TRGJ2. Germline values: CDR1 EGSNGY, CDR2 YDSYNSKV. The CDR3 sequence is 11 residues long. The junction had 7 bases not matched to a gene; V was cut back by 2 bases and J by 12 bases. The CDR3 is CATWDAPGKLF. CDR3 coding DNA: TGTGCCACCTGGGACGCGCCAGGGAAACTCTTT.

The chain uses TRGV4 and TRGJ1 or TRGJ2. The CDR3 is made up of 13 amino acids. CDR1 is EGSTGY, CDR2 YDSYTSSV, per germline. V lost 0 bases to trimming and J lost 9 bases; unmatched junction nucleotides: 8. DNA for the CDR3: TGTGCCACCTGGGATGGGCCACAGTTTAAGAAACTCTTT. Protein product: CATWDGPQFKKLF.

This clone was detected a few times. The chain recombines TRGV9 with TRGJP1. CDR1 is GITISATS, CDR2 ISYDGTV, per germline (reference sequence). V shed 4 bases, J shed 12 bases, and the junction held 2 bases outside the gene matches. The CDR3 is 10 amino acids. CDR3 loop: CALWDGFKIF. Here the CDR3 DNA reads TGTGCCTTGTGGGATGGGTTCAAGATATTT.

The chain has TRGV9 and TRGJ1 or TRGJ2. The CDR3 runs to 14 residues. V was clipped by 0 bases and J by 7 bases; unmatched bases: 9. The germline CDR1 and CDR2 sequences are GITISATS and ISYDGTV (reference sequence). DNA of the CDR3: TGTGCCTTGTGGGAGGTGGTTGTGAAGTATAAGAAACTCTTT. It translates to CALWEVVVKYKKLF.

This sequence joins TRGV9 and TRGJ1 or TRGJ2. From germline, CDR1 is GITISATS and CDR2 ISYDGTV (reference sequence). This CDR3 has 16 amino acids. The ends lost 3 bases at V and 3 bases at J; junction bases unmatched: 14. The CDR3: CALWELAHVPYYKKLF. The CDR3 DNA reads TGTGCCTTGTGGGAGCTTGCCCACGTCCCTTATTATAAGAAACTCTTT.

V gene TRGV3 combines with J gene TRGJ1 or TRGJ2. The CDR3 has 13 residues. Losses at the gene ends were 5 bases for V and 9 bases for J; bases not matched to a gene: 13. CDR1 and CDR2 (germline): VTNTFY, YDVSTARD (reference sequence). The CDR3: CATWAHWGGKKLF. The CDR3 DNA is TGTGCCACCTGGGCCCATTGGGGGGGTAAGAAACTCTTT.

The chain combines TRGV8 with TRGJ1 or TRGJ2. Germline CDR1 VENAVY, CDR2 YDSYNSRV. The CDR3 length is 13 residues. V lost 5 bases to trimming and J lost 3 bases; unmatched junction nucleotides: 7. The CDR3 nucleotides are TGTGCCACCTGGGTTATTGCTTATTATAAGAAACTCTTT. This translates into CATWVIAYYKKLF.

The rearrangement joins TRGV9 to TRGJ1 or TRGJ2. Germline V lookup: CDR1 GITISATS, CDR2 ISYDGTV (reference sequence). The V segment lost 0 bases and the J segment 7 bases; nucleotides outside the gene matches: 12. CDR3 length equals 15 residues. CDR3 in amino acids: CALWEVQQGYYKKLF. The CDR3 DNA reads TGTGCCTTGTGGGAGGTGCAACAGGGGTACTATAAGAAACTCTTT.

This clone was detected only a few times. This chain joins TRGV3 and TRGJ1 or TRGJ2. V dropped 3 bases and J dropped 12; count of bases not matched to a gene: 11. The CDR3 covers 12 residues. Germline CDR1 and CDR2: VTNTFY and YDVSTARD (reference sequence). CDR3 region: CATWDHTRRKLF. CDR3 in DNA: TGTGCCACCTGGGACCACACAAGGAGGAAACTCTTT.

This chain uses TRGV9 with TRGJP2. The CDR3 is 16 residues long. The germline V gene has CDR1 GITISATS and CDR2 ISYDGTV (reference sequence). V lost 0 bases, J lost 2 bases, and 6 bases stayed unmatched. CDR3 bases: TGTGCCTTGTGGGAGGTGCATAAAAGTAGTGATTGGATCAAGACGTTT. Translated: CALWEVHKSSDWIKTF.

Only a few counts were recorded for this clone. Other DNA sequences in this specimen translate into the identical CDR3. The chain joins TRGV8 to TRGJ1 or TRGJ2. V shed 1 base and J 11 bases; nucleotides not matched to a gene: 2. Germline V CDR1 and CDR2: VENAVY, YDSYNSRV. This CDR3 comprises 10 residues. CDR3 protein: CATWDREKLF. CDR3 in DNA: TGTGCCACCTGGGATAGAGAGAAACTCTTT.

This rearrangement joins TRGV2 to TRGJ1 or TRGJ2. This CDR3 is 12 amino acids long. Germline CDR1 reads EGSNGY; CDR2 reads YDSYNSKV. V was clipped by 5 bases and J by 5 bases; unmatched bases: 6. Here the CDR3 DNA reads TGTGCCACCTGGGTTACAAATTATAAGAAACTCTTT. Its translation: CATWVTNYKKLF.

This clone was detected only a few times. The sample has other DNA sequences that encode this CDR3 too. V usage is TRGV9 and J usage is TRGJ1 or TRGJ2. Trimming took 1 base from V and 9 from J; bases not matched to a gene: 6. The CDR3 totals 12 residues. Germline V gives CDR1 GITISATS, CDR2 ISYDGTV (reference sequence). CDR3 sequence reads: CALWEVPSKKLF. The CDR3, as DNA: TGTGCCTTGTGGGAGGTCCCCTCTAAGAAACTCTTT.

This clone has a handful of counts. This sample includes further DNA sequences coding for the same CDR3. The chain carries TRGV2 and TRGJ1 or TRGJ2. Unmatched junction bases numbered 6, after V lost 3 bases and J lost 4 bases. Germline V gives CDR1 EGSNGY, CDR2 YDSYNSKV. The CDR3 runs 13 residues. CDR3 coding DNA: TGTGCCACCTGGGACCCTCGATATTATAAGAAACTCTTT. It translates to CATWDPRYYKKLF.

J is TRGJ1 or TRGJ2 and V is TRGV3. The CDR3 covers 14 residues. Trimming cost V 0 bases and J 6 bases; bases outside gene matches: 8. CDR1 and CDR2 from the germline V gene are VTNTFY and YDVSTARD (reference sequence). The CDR3 is CATWDRLGSYKKLF. The DNA for the CDR3 is TGTGCCACCTGGGACAGGCTTGGTTCTTATAAGAAACTCTTT.